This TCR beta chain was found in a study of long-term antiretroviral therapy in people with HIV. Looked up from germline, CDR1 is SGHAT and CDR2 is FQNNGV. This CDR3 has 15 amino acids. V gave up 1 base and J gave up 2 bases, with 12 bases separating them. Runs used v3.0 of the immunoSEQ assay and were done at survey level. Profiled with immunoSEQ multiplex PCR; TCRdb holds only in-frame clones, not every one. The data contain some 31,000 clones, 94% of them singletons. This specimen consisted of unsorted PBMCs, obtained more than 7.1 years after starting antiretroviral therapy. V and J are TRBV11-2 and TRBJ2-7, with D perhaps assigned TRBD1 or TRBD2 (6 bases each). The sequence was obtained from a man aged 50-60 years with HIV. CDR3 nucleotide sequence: TGTGCCAGCAGCTTAGTAGGGGGGCAGGCCTACGAGCAGTACTTC. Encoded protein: CASSLVGGQAYEQYF.